The rows below give T cell receptor beta chains drawn from one sample of a study of radiation and T cells in renal cell carcinoma. The table came from immunoSEQ multiplex PCR; TCRdb's copy has only in-frame clones and leaves some out. The sample has roughly 130,000 clones, roughly four fifths seen once. The specimen was blood, collected from a patient whose treatment included radiotherapy and nephrectomy. These receptors were taken from a woman aged 55-69 years with renal cell carcinoma. Each CDR3 is given with its conserved first and last residue. The D gene is left open where the match is weak. Expanded clones get a size class; other rows say once, few or many, or leave the size out.

TGTGCCCTGACAGGGGGGAGGGACTATGGCTACACCTTC	CALTGGRDYGYTF	TRBV30	-	TRBD1	TRBJ1-2
TGTGCCAGCACCCAGCGGGAAGGCACAGATACGCAGTATTTT	CASTQREGTDTQYF	TRBV5-4	-	TRBD2	TRBJ2-3
TGCGCCAGCAGACCCATGGCTGGGAATGAAAAACTGTTTTTT	CASRPMAGNEKLFF	TRBV5-1	few	-	TRBJ1-4
TGTGCCAGCAGCAAAGCTTCGGGGACAGGGCTAGGCGAGCAGTACTTC	CASSKASGTGLGEQYF	TRBV21-1	-	-	TRBJ2-7
TGTGCCAGTAGTAGCGGGAGGCTTAGGGCAACAGATACGCAGTATTTT	CASSSGRLRATDTQYF	TRBV19	-	TRBD2	TRBJ2-3
TGTGCCTGGAGTACCTTAGACAGGGCTGGCTACACCTTC	CAWSTLDRAGYTF	TRBV30	few	TRBD1	TRBJ1-2
TGTGCCAGCAGATCACCCGGGACAGGTTTGAGCTATGGCTACACCTTC	CASRSPGTGLSYGYTF	TRBV6-6	-	TRBD1	TRBJ1-2
TGTGCCAGCAGTTTGACAGGAAATAGCAATCAGCCCCAGCATTTT	CASSLTGNSNQPQHF	TRBV6-5	-	-	TRBJ1-5
TGCGCCAGCAGCCAAGAATCAGGGAGGATGGAGACCCAGTACTTC	CASSQESGRMETQYF	TRBV4-3	-	-	TRBJ2-5
TGTGCCAGCAGCTTAATGTACAGGGGGAATTCACCCCTCCACTTT	CASSLMYRGNSPLHF	TRBV7-3	few	TRBD1	TRBJ1-6